This T cell receptor beta chain derives from a study of human thymus T cells. Regarding the study as a whole: It looked as if thymic and blood repertoires used V and J genes in a biased way.

As to this clone: Its matching antigen is unknown.

It was healthy Finnish infants having corrective surgery for congenital heart defects who were the donors. During surgery, roughly 0.45-1 mL peripheral blood was drawn from four of eight donors. All available leukocytes, rather than a set cell count, yielded the blood DNA. Using immunoSEQ multiplex PCR, the repertoire was profiled, and TCRdb retains in-frame clones only, with some absent. The data contain about 46,000 clones, around 93% of them singletons. The clonotype originates from a girl younger than two with a congenital heart defect but otherwise immunologically healthy. The specimen sequenced was blood.

CDR3: CASSQEASADYEQYF. DNA for the CDR3: TGCGCCAGCAGCCAAGAGGCTAGCGCCGACTACGAGCAGTACTTC. The chain recombines TRBV4-1 with TRBJ2-7, with TRBD2 as a possible D gene (6 bases). The CDR3 sequence is 15 residues long. The germline V gene has CDR1 MGHRA and CDR2 YSYEKL. Between the trimmed V and J ends, which lost 0 bases and 3 bases, there was a span of 12 bases.